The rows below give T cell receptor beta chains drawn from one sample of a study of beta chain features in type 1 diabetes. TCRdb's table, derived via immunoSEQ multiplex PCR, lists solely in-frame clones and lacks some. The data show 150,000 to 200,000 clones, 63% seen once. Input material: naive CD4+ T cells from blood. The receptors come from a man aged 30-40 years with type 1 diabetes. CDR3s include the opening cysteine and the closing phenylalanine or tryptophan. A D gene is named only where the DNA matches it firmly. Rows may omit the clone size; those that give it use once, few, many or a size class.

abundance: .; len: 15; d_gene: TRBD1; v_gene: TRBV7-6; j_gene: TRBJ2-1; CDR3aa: CASSFRGSSYNEQFF; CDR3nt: TGTGCCAGCAGCTTCAGGGGGAGCTCCTACAATGAGCAGTTCTTC
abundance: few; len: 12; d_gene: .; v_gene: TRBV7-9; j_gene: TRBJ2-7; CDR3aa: CASSSQGYEQYF; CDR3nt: TGTGCCAGCAGCTCCCAGGGCTACGAGCAGTACTTC
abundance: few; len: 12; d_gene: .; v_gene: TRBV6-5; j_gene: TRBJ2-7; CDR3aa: CASSEEGSEQYF; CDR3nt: TGTGCCAGCAGCGAAGAGGGTAGTGAGCAGTACTTC
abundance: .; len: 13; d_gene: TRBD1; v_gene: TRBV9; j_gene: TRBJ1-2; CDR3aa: CASSRTGSGGYTF; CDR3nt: TGTGCCAGCAGCCGGACAGGGAGCGGTGGCTACACCTTC
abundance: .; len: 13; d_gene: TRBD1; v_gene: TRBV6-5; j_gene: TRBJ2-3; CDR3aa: CASSYDRGDTQYF; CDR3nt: TGTGCCAGCAGTTACGACAGGGGAGATACGCAGTATTTT
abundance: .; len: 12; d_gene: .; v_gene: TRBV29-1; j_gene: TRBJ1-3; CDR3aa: CSVESTGNTIYF; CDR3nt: TGCAGCGTTGAATCCACTGGAAACACCATATATTTT
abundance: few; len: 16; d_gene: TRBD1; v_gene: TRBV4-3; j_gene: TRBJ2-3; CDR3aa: CASSQDSRTGADTQYF; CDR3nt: TGCGCCAGCAGCCAAGATTCCCGGACAGGAGCAGATACGCAGTATTTT
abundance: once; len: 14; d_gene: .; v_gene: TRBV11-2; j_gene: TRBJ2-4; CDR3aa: CASSFTGAKNIQYF; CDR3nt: TGTGCCAGCAGCTTCACAGGAGCCAAAAACATTCAGTACTTC
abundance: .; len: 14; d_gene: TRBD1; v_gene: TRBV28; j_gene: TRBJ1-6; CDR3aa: CASRTGTANSPLHF; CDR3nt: TGTGCCAGCAGGACCGGGACAGCAAATTCACCCCTCCACTTT
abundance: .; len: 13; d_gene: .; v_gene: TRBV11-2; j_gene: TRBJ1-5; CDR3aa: CASSLQGNQPQHF; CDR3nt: TGTGCCAGCAGCTTACAGGGGAATCAGCCCCAGCATTTT
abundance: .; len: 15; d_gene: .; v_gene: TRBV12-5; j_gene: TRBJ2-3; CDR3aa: CASGLGAGQGDTQYF; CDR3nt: TGTGCTAGTGGTTTAGGGGCAGGGCAAGGAGATACGCAGTATTTT
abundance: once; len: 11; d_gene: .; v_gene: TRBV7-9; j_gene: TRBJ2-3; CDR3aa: CASSLSDTQYF; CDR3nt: TGTGCCAGCAGCTTATCAGATACGCAGTATTTT
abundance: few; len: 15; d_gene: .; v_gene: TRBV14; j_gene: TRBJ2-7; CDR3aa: CASSLGQSLSYEQYF; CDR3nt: TGTGCCAGCAGCCTTGGACAATCCCTCTCCTACGAGCAGTACTTC
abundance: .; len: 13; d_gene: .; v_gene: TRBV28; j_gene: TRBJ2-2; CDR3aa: CASSSGHTGELFF; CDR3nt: TGTGCCAGCAGTTCCGGACACACCGGGGAGCTGTTTTTT
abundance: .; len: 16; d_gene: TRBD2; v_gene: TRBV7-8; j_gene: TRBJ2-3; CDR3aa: CASSTRTSGITDTQYF; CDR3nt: TGTGCCAGCAGCACAAGGACTAGCGGCATCACAGATACGCAGTATTTT
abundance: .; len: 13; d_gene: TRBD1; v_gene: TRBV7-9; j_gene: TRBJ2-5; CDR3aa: CASSFTGEETQYF; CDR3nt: TGTGCCAGCAGCTTTACAGGGGAAGAGACCCAGTACTTC
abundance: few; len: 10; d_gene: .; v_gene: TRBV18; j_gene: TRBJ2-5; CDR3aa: CASSPETQYF; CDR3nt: TGTGCCAGCTCACCAGAGACCCAGTACTTC
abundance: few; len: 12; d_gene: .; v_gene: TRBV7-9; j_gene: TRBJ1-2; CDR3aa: CASSLRDYGYTF; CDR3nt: TGTGCCAGCAGCTTACGGGATTATGGCTACACCTTC
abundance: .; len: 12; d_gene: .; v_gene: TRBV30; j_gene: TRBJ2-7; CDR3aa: CAWSQGPYEQYF; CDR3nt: TGTGCCTGGAGTCAAGGACCCTACGAGCAGTACTTC
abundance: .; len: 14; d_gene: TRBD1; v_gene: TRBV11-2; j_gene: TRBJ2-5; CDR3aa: CASSSAGGWETQYF; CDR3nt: TGTGCCAGCAGCTCGGCAGGGGGCTGGGAGACCCAGTACTTC
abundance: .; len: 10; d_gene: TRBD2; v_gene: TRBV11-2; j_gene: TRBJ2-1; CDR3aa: CAAGGNEQFF; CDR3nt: TGTGCCGCCGGGGGGAATGAGCAGTTCTTC
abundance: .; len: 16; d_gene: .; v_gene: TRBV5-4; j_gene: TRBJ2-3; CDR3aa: CASSLTLGGSTDTQYF; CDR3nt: TGTGCCAGCAGCTTAACCCTCGGTGGGAGCACAGATACGCAGTATTTT
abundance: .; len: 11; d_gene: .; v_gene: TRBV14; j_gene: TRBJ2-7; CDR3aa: CASSQRYEQYF; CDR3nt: TGTGCCAGCAGCCAGCGGTACGAGCAGTACTTC
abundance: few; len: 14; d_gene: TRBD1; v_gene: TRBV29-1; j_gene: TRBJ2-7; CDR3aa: CSVGGTGSSYEQYF; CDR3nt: TGCAGCGTTGGAGGGACAGGGAGCTCCTACGAGCAGTACTTC
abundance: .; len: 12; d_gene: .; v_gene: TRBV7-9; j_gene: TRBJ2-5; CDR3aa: CASSPIAETQYF; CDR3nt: TGTGCCAGCAGCCCCATCGCGGAGACCCAGTACTTC
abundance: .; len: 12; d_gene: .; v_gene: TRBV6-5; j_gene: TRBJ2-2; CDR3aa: CASRANTGELFF; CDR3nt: TGTGCCAGCAGGGCCAACACCGGGGAGCTGTTTTTT
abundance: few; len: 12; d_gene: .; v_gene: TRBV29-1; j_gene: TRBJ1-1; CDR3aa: CSGGHPNTEAFF; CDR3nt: TGCAGCGGGGGACACCCGAACACTGAAGCTTTCTTT
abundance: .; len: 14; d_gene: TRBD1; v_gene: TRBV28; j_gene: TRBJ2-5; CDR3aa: CATLDRARRETQYF; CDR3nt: TGTGCCACCCTGGACAGGGCCCGTAGGGAGACCCAGTACTTC
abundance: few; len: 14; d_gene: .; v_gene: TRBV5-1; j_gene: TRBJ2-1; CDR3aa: CASSMDKAGNEQFF; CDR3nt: TGCGCCAGCAGCATGGATAAAGCAGGCAATGAGCAGTTCTTC
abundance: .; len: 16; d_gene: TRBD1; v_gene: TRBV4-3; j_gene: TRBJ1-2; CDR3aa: CASSLPQGEKNYGYTF; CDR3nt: TGCGCCAGCAGCCTACCACAGGGGGAGAAGAACTATGGCTACACCTTC
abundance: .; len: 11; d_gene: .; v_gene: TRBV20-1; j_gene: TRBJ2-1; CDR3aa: CSGKTGNEQFF; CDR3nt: TGCAGTGGAAAGACGGGGAACGAGCAGTTCTTC
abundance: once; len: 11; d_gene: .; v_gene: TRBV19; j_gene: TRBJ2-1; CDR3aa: CASSKYNEQFF; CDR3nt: TGTGCCAGTAGCAAGTACAATGAGCAGTTCTTC
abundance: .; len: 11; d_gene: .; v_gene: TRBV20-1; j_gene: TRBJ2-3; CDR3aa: CSAPTRETQYF; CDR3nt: TGCAGTGCCCCGACTAGGGAAACGCAGTATTTT
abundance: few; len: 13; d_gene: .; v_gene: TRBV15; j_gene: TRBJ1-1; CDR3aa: CATSRDPHTEAFF; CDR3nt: TGTGCCACCAGCAGAGATCCTCACACTGAAGCTTTCTTT
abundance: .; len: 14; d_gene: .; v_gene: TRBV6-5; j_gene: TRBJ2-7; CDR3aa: CASREAQSSYEQYF; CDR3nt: TGTGCCAGCAGGGAAGCCCAAAGCTCCTACGAGCAGTACTTC
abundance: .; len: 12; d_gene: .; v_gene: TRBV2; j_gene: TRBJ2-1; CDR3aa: CASSQTYNEQFF; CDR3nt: TGTGCCAGCAGTCAAACCTACAATGAGCAGTTCTTC
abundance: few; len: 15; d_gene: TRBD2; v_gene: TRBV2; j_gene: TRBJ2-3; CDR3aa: CASGASGPLTDTQYF; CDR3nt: TGTGCCAGCGGGGCTAGCGGACCCTTGACAGATACGCAGTATTTT
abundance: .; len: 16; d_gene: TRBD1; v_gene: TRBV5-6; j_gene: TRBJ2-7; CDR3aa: CASSRRQGSVNYEQYF; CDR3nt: TGTGCCAGCAGCCGCAGACAGGGAAGTGTGAACTACGAGCAGTACTTC
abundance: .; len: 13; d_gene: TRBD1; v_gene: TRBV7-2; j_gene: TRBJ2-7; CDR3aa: CASSRDRAYEQYF; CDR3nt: TGTGCCAGCAGCCGGGACAGGGCCTACGAGCAGTACTTC
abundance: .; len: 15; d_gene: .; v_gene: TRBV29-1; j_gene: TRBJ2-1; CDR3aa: CSAPRGASSYNEQFF; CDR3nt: TGCAGCGCCCCCAGGGGCGCAAGCTCCTACAATGAGCAGTTCTTC
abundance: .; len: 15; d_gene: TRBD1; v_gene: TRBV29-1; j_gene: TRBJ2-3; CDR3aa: CSASRTGASTDTQYF; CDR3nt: TGCAGCGCCTCCAGGACAGGGGCATCCACAGATACGCAGTATTTT
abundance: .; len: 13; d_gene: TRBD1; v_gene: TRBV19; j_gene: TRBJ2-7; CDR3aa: CASSRTGAYEQYF; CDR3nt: TGTGCCAGTAGCCGGACAGGAGCCTACGAGCAGTACTTC
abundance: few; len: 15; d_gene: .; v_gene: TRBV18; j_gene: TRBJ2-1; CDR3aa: CASSFSGPPYNEQFF; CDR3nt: TGTGCCAGCTCATTTTCCGGACCTCCCTACAATGAGCAGTTCTTC
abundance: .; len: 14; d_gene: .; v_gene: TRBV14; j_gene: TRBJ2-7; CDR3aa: CASSQDQWSYEQYF; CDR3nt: TGTGCCAGCAGCCAAGACCAGTGGAGCTACGAGCAGTACTTC
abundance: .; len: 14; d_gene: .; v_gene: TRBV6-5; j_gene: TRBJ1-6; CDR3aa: CASSYSTGDSPLHF; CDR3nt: TGTGCCAGCAGTTACTCGACAGGCGATTCACCCCTCCACTTT
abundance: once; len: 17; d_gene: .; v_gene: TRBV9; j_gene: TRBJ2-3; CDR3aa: CASSFSATSLSTDTQYF; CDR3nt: TGTGCCAGCAGCTTTAGCGCGACATCCTTAAGCACAGATACGCAGTATTTT
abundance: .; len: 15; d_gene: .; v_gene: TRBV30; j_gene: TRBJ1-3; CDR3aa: CAWSGPDLGGNTIYF; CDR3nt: TGTGCCTGGAGTGGACCCGATTTAGGTGGAAACACCATATATTTT
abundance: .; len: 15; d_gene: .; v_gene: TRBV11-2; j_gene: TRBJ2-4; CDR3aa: CASSLGRGRRDIQYF; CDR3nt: TGTGCCAGCAGCTTAGGTCGGGGTCGGAGGGACATTCAGTACTTC
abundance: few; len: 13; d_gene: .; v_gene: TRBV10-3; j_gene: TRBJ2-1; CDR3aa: CAIRAEPYAEQFF; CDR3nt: TGTGCCATCAGGGCGGAACCGTACGCGGAGCAGTTCTTC
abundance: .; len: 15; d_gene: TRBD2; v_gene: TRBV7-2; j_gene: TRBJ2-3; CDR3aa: CASSLYGGASDTQYF; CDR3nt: TGTGCCAGCAGCTTATACGGGGGGGCCTCGGATACGCAGTATTTT
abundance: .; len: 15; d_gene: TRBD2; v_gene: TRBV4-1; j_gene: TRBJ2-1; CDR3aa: CASSQDPTSGGEQFF; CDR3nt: TGCGCCAGCAGCCAAGACCCCACTAGCGGGGGAGAGCAGTTCTTC
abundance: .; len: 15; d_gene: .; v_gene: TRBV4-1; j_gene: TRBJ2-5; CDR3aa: CASSQEGASQETQYF; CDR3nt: TGCGCCAGCAGCCAGGAAGGGGCGTCCCAAGAGACCCAGTACTTC
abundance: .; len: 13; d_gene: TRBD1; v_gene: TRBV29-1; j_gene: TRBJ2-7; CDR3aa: CSVEGQGAYEQYF; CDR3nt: TGCAGCGTTGAAGGACAGGGGGCTTACGAGCAGTACTTC
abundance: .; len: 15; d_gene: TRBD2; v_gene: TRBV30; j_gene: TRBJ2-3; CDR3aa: CAWSGVAGGPDTQYF; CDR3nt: TGTGCCTGGAGTGGAGTAGCGGGGGGCCCAGATACGCAGTATTTT
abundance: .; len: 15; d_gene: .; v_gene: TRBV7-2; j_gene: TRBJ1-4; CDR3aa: CASSQNRLPNEKLFF; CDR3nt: TGTGCCAGCAGCCAGAATCGGCTGCCTAATGAAAAACTGTTTTTT
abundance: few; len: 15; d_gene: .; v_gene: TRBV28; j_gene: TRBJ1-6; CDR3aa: CASSKGDLGNSPLHF; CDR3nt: TGTGCCAGCAGTAAGGGGGATTTGGGCAATTCACCCCTCCACTTT
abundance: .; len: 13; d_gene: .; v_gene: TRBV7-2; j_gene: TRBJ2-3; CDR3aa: CASSLASTDTQYF; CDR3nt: TGTGCCAGCAGCTTAGCTAGCACAGATACGCAGTATTTT
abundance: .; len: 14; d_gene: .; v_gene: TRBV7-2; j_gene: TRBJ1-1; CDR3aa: CASTPGTQNTEAFF; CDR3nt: TGTGCCAGCACCCCTGGGACCCAGAACACTGAAGCTTTCTTT
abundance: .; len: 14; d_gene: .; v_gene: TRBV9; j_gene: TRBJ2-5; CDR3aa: CASSQGGSQETQYF; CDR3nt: TGTGCCAGCAGCCAGGGGGGCAGCCAAGAGACCCAGTACTTC